A selection of T cell receptor beta chains follows, all from one sample in a study of blood T cell repertoires in COVID-19. This table comes from immunoSEQ multiplex PCR, and its TCRdb copy is limited to in-frame clones, with some not included. The sample has 130,000 or so clones, roughly 89% seen once. Material for sequencing was PBMCs or T cells enriched from blood (not recorded which). The receptors derive from a young woman who had recovered from COVID-19. Each CDR3 is given with its conserved first and last residue. The D gene is left open where the match is weak. Part of the rows lack a size; the others show once, few, many or a class for expanded clones.

NA,NA,13,TRBV7-9,TRBJ1-2,CASSFPEDFGYTF,TGTGCCAGCAGCTTTCCTGAGGATTTCGGCTACACCTTC
TRBD2,NA,15,TRBV9,TRBJ2-7,CASSVGTSGNYEQYF,TGTGCCAGCAGCGTAGGAACTAGCGGGAACTACGAGCAGTACTTC
NA,NA,13,TRBV30,TRBJ1-1,CAWSVRVRGEAFF,TGTGCCTGGAGTGTAAGGGTTCGCGGGGAAGCTTTCTTT
NA,NA,16,TRBV21-1,TRBJ2-1,CASSSTSGRCLDEQFF,TGTGCCAGCTCTTCGACTAGCGGGAGGTGCCTGGATGAGCAGTTCTTC
TRBD1,NA,13,TRBV2,TRBJ1-5,CASQGESNQPQHF,TGTGCCAGCCAGGGGGAAAGCAATCAGCCCCAGCATTTT
TRBD2,NA,16,TRBV18,TRBJ2-5,CASSPPSGGIQETQYF,TGTGCCAGCTCACCACCTAGCGGGGGCATACAAGAGACCCAGTACTTC
TRBD2,NA,17,TRBV28,TRBJ2-4,CASGTTSRGLAKNIQYF,TGTGCCAGCGGAACGACTAGCCGGGGCTTAGCCAAAAACATTCAGTACTTC
TRBD1,NA,15,TRBV5-1,TRBJ1-4,CASSLGTGRGEKLFF,TGCGCCAGCAGCTTGGGGACAGGGAGAGGGGAAAAACTGTTTTTT
NA,NA,15,TRBV6-5,TRBJ2-7,CASSYSQGGTYEQYF,TGTGCCAGCAGTTACTCACAAGGCGGAACCTACGAGCAGTACTTC
NA,NA,15,TRBV7-6,TRBJ2-7,CASSLAVGPGDEQYF,TGTGCCAGCAGCTTAGCGGTAGGTCCAGGGGACGAGCAGTACTTC
TRBD2,few,16,TRBV7-9,TRBJ2-2,CASSPLAGEGSGELFF,TGTGCCAGCAGCCCCCTCGCGGGAGAGGGATCCGGGGAGCTGTTTTTT
TRBD2,NA,16,TRBV19,TRBJ2-1,CASSIESGTSYNEQFF,TGTGCCAGTAGTATAGAGAGCGGGACCTCCTACAATGAGCAGTTCTTC
NA,NA,15,TRBV5-4,TRBJ2-7,CASSLGWGGPYEQYF,TGTGCCAGCAGCTTGGGGTGGGGCGGTCCCTACGAGCAGTACTTC
NA,NA,16,TRBV27,TRBJ1-5,CASSLRAGTINQPQHF,TGTGCCAGCAGTTTAAGGGCAGGGACTATCAATCAGCCCCAGCATTTT
TRBD1,NA,14,TRBV11-2,TRBJ1-6,CASSPGQGDSPLHF,TGTGCCAGCAGCCCCGGACAGGGAGATTCACCCCTCCACTTT
TRBD2,NA,15,TRBV5-5,TRBJ2-7,CASSLGLAVFEEQYF,TGTGCCAGCAGCTTGGGGCTAGCGGTGTTCGAGGAGCAGTACTTC
TRBD2,few,15,TRBV7-3,TRBJ2-7,CASSPGGLAGSEQYF,TGTGCCAGCAGCCCGGGGGGGCTAGCGGGAAGTGAGCAGTACTTC
NA,once,13,TRBV28,TRBJ2-7,CASIDSQSYEQYF,TGTGCCAGCATTGACAGTCAATCCTACGAGCAGTACTTC
TRBD2,NA,13,TRBV5-4,TRBJ2-4,CASSWDYQNIQYF,TGTGCCAGCAGTTGGGACTACCAAAACATTCAGTACTTC
TRBD1,NA,14,TRBV28,TRBJ1-1,CASSPGQGGTEAFF,TGTGCCAGCAGTCCGGGACAGGGAGGCACTGAAGCTTTCTTT
TRBD1,once,17,TRBV28,TRBJ2-1,CASSLLLGQGVYNEQFF,TGTGCCAGCAGTTTGCTTTTAGGACAGGGGGTATACAATGAGCAGTTCTTC
NA,NA,15,TRBV21-1,TRBJ1-2,CASSTTGGLHYGYTF,TGTGCCAGCAGCACGACAGGGGGCCTTCACTATGGCTACACCTTC
TRBD2,NA,15,TRBV11-2,TRBJ2-7,CASSLGGSASYEQYF,TGTGCCAGCAGCTTAGGCGGGAGCGCTTCCTACGAGCAGTACTTC
TRBD2,NA,15,TRBV7-9,TRBJ2-1,CASSLYLAGANEQFF,TGTGCCAGCAGCTTATATCTAGCGGGAGCTAATGAGCAGTTCTTC
TRBD2,NA,16,TRBV6-1,TRBJ2-5,CASSVGSSGKGETQYF,TGTGCCAGCAGTGTTGGCTCTAGCGGGAAGGGAGAGACCCAGTACTTC
TRBD2,NA,18,TRBV28,TRBJ2-1,CASLPGLAAPFSYNEQFF,TGTGCCAGCCTCCCGGGACTAGCGGCGCCCTTCTCCTACAATGAGCAGTTCTTC
TRBD2,NA,15,TRBV24-1,TRBJ2-1,CATSVASGRAHEQFF,TGTGCCACCAGTGTGGCCAGCGGGAGGGCCCATGAGCAGTTCTTC
NA,NA,14,TRBV14,TRBJ1-5,CASSQGSPGQPQHF,TGTGCCAGCAGCCAAGGTTCACCGGGGCAGCCCCAGCATTTT
TRBD2,NA,16,TRBV14,TRBJ2-1,CASSLHTGLTYNEQFF,TGTGCCAGCAGCCTACATACGGGACTAACCTACAATGAGCAGTTCTTC
TRBD1,NA,15,TRBV27,TRBJ1-6,CASTPWGQYNSPLHF,TGTGCCAGCACCCCTTGGGGACAGTATAATTCACCCCTCCACTTT
TRBD1,few,15,TRBV6-5,TRBJ1-6,CASSTNRGLESPLHF,TGTGCCAGCAGTACCAACAGGGGGCTGGAATCACCCCTCCACTTT
TRBD1,NA,18,TRBV25-1,TRBJ2-6,CASSDFKTGTTGANVLTF,TGTGCCAGCAGTGATTTTAAGACAGGGACGACTGGGGCCAACGTCCTGACTTTC
NA,NA,14,TRBV7-2,TRBJ1-2,CASSLSPVPYGYTF,TGTGCCAGCAGCTTATCTCCAGTGCCCTATGGCTACACCTTC
NA,NA,14,TRBV10-2,TRBJ2-3,CASSEGLPQGTQYF,TGCGCCAGCAGTGAGGGGCTCCCCCAGGGTACGCAGTATTTT
TRBD2,NA,14,TRBV3-1/TRBV3-2,TRBJ2-1,CASSQAGGGNEQFF,TGTGCCAGCAGCCAAGCGGGGGGAGGGAATGAGCAGTTCTTC